Listed below are T cell receptor beta chains from one sample, sequenced in a study of vaccination effects on CD4 cells after COVID-19. Only in-frame clones appear in the TCRdb table, and some are missing; sequencing was by immunoSEQ multiplex PCR. The sample includes roughly 20,000 clones, 65% to 70% of them seen just once. What these receptors recognize is not known. Sequencing was performed on CD4+ T cells from PBMCs cultured with HCoV-NL63 spike peptides, taken before COVID-19 vaccination. The receptors shown here come from a human donor who received a COVID-19 vaccine. Each CDR3 is given with its conserved first and last residue. D genes are given only for firm matches. Some rows mark clone size as missing; the rest say once, few, many or name a class of expanded clone.

d_call | j_call | v_call | clone_size | cdr3_nt | cdr3_aa
- | TRBJ2-2 | TRBV7-9 | - | TGTGCCAGCAGCTCCGGGACCAGCACCGGGGAGCTGTTTTTT | CASSSGTSTGELFF
- | TRBJ1-2 | TRBV2 | - | TGTGCCAGCAGGAGGTTAGGGAAAGGGAATGGCTACACCTTC | CASRRLGKGNGYTF
- | TRBJ1-6 | TRBV6-5 | - | TGTGCCAGCAGACAGGGTAATTCACCCCTCCACTTT | CASRQGNSPLHF
- | TRBJ2-7 | TRBV3-1/TRBV3-2 | - | TGTGCCAGCAGCCAAGTGGGGGGCTCCTACGAGCAGTACTTC | CASSQVGGSYEQYF
- | TRBJ2-7 | TRBV4-1 | - | TGCGCCAGCAGCCAAGAAGGACTGGCCTACGAGCAGTACTTC | CASSQEGLAYEQYF
- | TRBJ1-2 | TRBV16 | - | TGTGCCAGCAGCCCGACGGATATCTATGGCTACACCTTC | CASSPTDIYGYTF
- | TRBJ1-2 | TRBV5-5 | few | TGTGCCAGCAGCTTGGATCGCATACTCTATGGCTACACCTTC | CASSLDRILYGYTF
- | TRBJ1-2 | TRBV27 | - | TGTGCCAGCAGTCCCCATTCCGGCTATGGCTACACCTTC | CASSPHSGYGYTF
- | TRBJ1-2 | TRBV15 | - | TGTGCCACCTCAGGGAGCACAGGGTTCGGCTACACCTTC | CATSGSTGFGYTF
- | TRBJ1-4 | TRBV11-2 | - | TGTGCCAGCAGCTTAGATTGGGGCATCGAAAAACTGTTTTTT | CASSLDWGIEKLFF
TRBD2 | TRBJ2-1 | TRBV18 | - | TGTGCCAGCTCGCCCCCGATTACTAGCGCAACGGGCAATGAGCAGTTCTTC | CASSPPITSATGNEQFF